The present entry profiles one T cell receptor (beta chain) with its context. Repertoires were generated with immunoSEQ multiplex PCR, while TCRdb's copy carries only in-frame clones and drops some. The sample carries under 400,000 clones, 93% recorded once. Stated time point: blood from clinic visit 5 months post-surgery; TSC patient then seizure free. This entry belongs to a study of brain T cells in children with intractable seizures. The CDR3 is made up of 12 amino acids. CDR1 and CDR2 (germline): SNHLY, FYNNEI. V was trimmed by 8 bases and J by 2 bases, leaving 9 bases between them. This receptor was identified in a boy under two years old with tuberous sclerosis and intractable seizures. The chain recombines TRBV2 with TRBJ1-2; D unclear. This specimen was peripheral blood, taken about 5 months after surgery. The CDR3 sequence: CASGTPNYGYTF. DNA for the CDR3: TGTGCCAGCGGCACACCAAACTATGGCTACACCTTC.